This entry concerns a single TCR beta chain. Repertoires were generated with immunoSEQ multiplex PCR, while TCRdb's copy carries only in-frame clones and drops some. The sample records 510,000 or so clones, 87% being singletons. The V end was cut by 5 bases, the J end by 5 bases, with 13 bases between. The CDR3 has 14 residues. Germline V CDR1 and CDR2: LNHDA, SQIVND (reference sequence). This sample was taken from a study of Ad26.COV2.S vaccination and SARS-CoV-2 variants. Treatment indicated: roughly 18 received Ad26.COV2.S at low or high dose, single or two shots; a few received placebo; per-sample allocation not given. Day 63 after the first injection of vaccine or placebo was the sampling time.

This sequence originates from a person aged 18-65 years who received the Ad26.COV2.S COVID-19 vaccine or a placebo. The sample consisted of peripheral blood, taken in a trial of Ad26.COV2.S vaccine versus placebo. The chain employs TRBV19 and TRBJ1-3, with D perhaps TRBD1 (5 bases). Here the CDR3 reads CASSSGTTRNTIYF. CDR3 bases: TGTGCCAGTAGTTCTGGGACGACAAGAAACACCATATATTTT.